This T cell receptor (beta chain) came from a study of T cell responses to AZD1222 COVID-19 vaccine. Across the study: It was second doses at about 4 or about 12 weeks that were pooled. The study, taken as a whole, reports: In all cases, repertoires were sampled only after the peak T cell response. Mostly white British, mostly female donors; authors suggested clonal diversity may be underestimated.

Repertoires were generated with immunoSEQ multiplex PCR, while TCRdb's copy carries only in-frame clones and drops some. The sample holds about 120,000 clones, roughly 90% seen once. To note about this clone: Its antigen remains unidentified.

V dropped 3 bases and J dropped 7 bases, with 7 bases sitting between them. This CDR3 is built from 13 residues. Germline-derived CDR1 and CDR2 are SGHDN and FVKESK. The chain combines TRBV14 with TRBJ1-6; a possible D gene is TRBD1 (5 bases). This specimen consisted of peripheral blood, obtained on day 0 of AZD1222 vaccination. The sequence came from an adult in good health. The CDR3 nucleotides read TGTGCCAGCAGCCACGGGGGAAATTCACCCCTCCACTTT. Residues: CASSHGGNSPLHF.